The clone carrying this TCR beta chain has only one observation. Just one base apart from a much larger clone, this may be a read error. This CDR3 is 13 amino acids long. CDR1 is MDHEN and CDR2 is SYDVKM in the germline V gene. Authors of the study amplified TCR beta CDR3 regions from RNA transcripts. With the HTBI primer set, the TCR CDR3 went through a first round of RT-PCR. TCRdb re-called the multiplex PCR reads through MiXCR, storing one row per CDR3 protein. Seen here are more than 350,000 distinct CDR3 sequences, roughly 14% observed once, and the top ten hold 15% to 20%. The sample comes from a study of T cells in Graves' hyperthyroidism and ophthalmopathy.

V and J are TRBV28 and TRBJ2-7; D perhaps matches TRBD1 (5 bases). The clonotype was recovered from a woman in her thirties with Graves' ophthalmopathy. Sequencing input: blood. The chain's CDR3 is CASSAGIPYERYF. The CDR3 nucleotides are TGTGCCAGCAGTGCAGGGATCCCCTACGAGCGGTACTTC.